The clone carrying this T cell receptor (beta chain) has just a few counts. The record originates from a study of CD8 T cells in ankylosing spondylitis. TCRdb reprocessed the 5' RACE reads via MiXCR and lists one record per CDR3 protein. The sample carries 200,000 to 300,000 distinct CDR3 sequences, roughly a third recorded once. The TCR sequence derives from a male donor with ankylosing spondylitis or in good health (not recorded which). The source material was blood, either unsorted or a sorted T cell fraction (not recorded which).

The CDR3 DNA reads as TGTGCCAGCAGTTTCTTGGCGGCGGCCAGTTACGAGCAGTACTTC. Encoded protein: CASSFLAAASYEQYF. The V gene is TRBV12-3 or TRBV12-4, the J gene TRBJ2-7; D is ambiguous. V lost 3 bases to trimming and J lost 4 bases, with 16 bases between them. CDR3 length equals 15 residues.